Listed below are T cell receptor beta chains from one sample, sequenced in a study of T cell responses to AZD1222 COVID-19 vaccine. Sequencing used immunoSEQ multiplex PCR; TCRdb keeps in-frame clones, though not all of them. The repertoire holds about 120,000 clones, with approximately 90% as singletons. The sequences come from peripheral blood, collected on day 0 of AZD1222 vaccination. These receptors were collected from an adult in good health. Both conserved end residues are part of each CDR3. Fields, in order: D gene, J gene, clone size, V gene, CDR3 DNA, CDR3 protein. The D gene is left open where the match is weak. Clone size is not always given. Where it is, it says once, few, many or a class for expanded clones.

>-|TRBJ1-2|-|TRBV28
TGTGCCACCCTGTTAGATTCAAACTATGGCTACACCTTC
CATLLDSNYGYTF
>TRBD1|TRBJ2-5|-|TRBV6-5
TGTGCCAGCGGGACAGGGGGGGCCCAGTACTTC
CASGTGGAQYF
>-|TRBJ2-1|-|TRBV4-1
TGCGCCAGCAGCCAAGATGAGGTGGCCTACAATGAGCAGTTCTTC
CASSQDEVAYNEQFF
>-|TRBJ1-4|-|TRBV6-6
TGTGCCAGCAGCCTGGAGGGAAAACTGTTTTTT
CASSLEGKLFF
>TRBD1|TRBJ2-5|once|TRBV13
TGTGCCAGCAGCAAAACGACAGGGTTCGGGCAAGAGACCCAGTACTTC
CASSKTTGFGQETQYF
>TRBD1|TRBJ1-2|-|TRBV19
TGTGCCAGTAGCAAACTGGGACAGGGGGACAGCTATGGCTACACCTTC
CASSKLGQGDSYGYTF
>-|TRBJ1-2|few|TRBV28
TGTGCCAGCCAATGGGGCGTAGATGGCTACACCTTC
CASQWGVDGYTF
>TRBD1|TRBJ2-1|once|TRBV3-1/TRBV3-2
TGTGCCAGCAGCCCGCGACAGGGGGCGGATGAGCAGTTCTTC
CASSPRQGADEQFF
>-|TRBJ1-1|-|TRBV20-1
TGCAGTGCTAAGTTGGGGCAGGCCGCTTTCTTT
CSAKLGQAAFF
>-|TRBJ1-1|-|TRBV5-1
TGCGCCAGCAGCTTGGCCGGGGGCGGCACTGAAGCTTTCTTT
CASSLAGGGTEAFF
>TRBD2|TRBJ2-3|-|TRBV18
TGTGCCAGCTCACCACTAGCGGGAGGAAGCACAGATACGCAGTATTTT
CASSPLAGGSTDTQYF
>-|TRBJ2-2|few|TRBV11-2
TGTGCCAGCAGCTCCACGACTAGGATGGGCGGGGAGCTGTTTTTT
CASSSTTRMGGELFF
>TRBD1|TRBJ1-1|once|TRBV5-1
TGCGCCAGCAGCTTGCTCTCCACAGGGGGCTATACTGAAGCTTTCTTT
CASSLLSTGGYTEAFF
>-|TRBJ1-4|-|TRBV28
TGTGCCAGCAGTTTAGGGAGCTTAAATGAAAAACTGTTTTTT
CASSLGSLNEKLFF
>-|TRBJ1-2|-|TRBV27
TGTGCCAGCGGCCCGGGTTCGGGCTGGCTAGGGACTGGCTACACCTTC
CASGPGSGWLGTGYTF
>-|TRBJ1-5|once|TRBV9
TGTGCCAGCAGCGTTTATAGCAATCAGCCCCAGCATTTT
CASSVYSNQPQHF
>TRBD2|TRBJ2-1|-|TRBV6-5
TGTGCCAGCAGCGCTAGCGGGAGCTATGAGCAGTTCTTC
CASSASGSYEQFF
>-|TRBJ1-5|-|TRBV19
TGTGCCAGTAGTAAACAGGCCATATTGAAACAGCCCCAGCATTTT
CASSKQAILKQPQHF
>-|TRBJ1-2|-|TRBV5-1
TGCGCCAGCAGCTTGGGGGTTGAGGCAGGTGGCTTCGGCTACACCTTC
CASSLGVEAGGFGYTF
>-|TRBJ2-5|-|TRBV24-1
TGTGCCACCAGTGATTCCGACGGGACACACCAAGAGACCCAGTACTTC
CATSDSDGTHQETQYF
>-|TRBJ1-4|-|TRBV14
TGTGCCAGCAGCACGGGGGGCCCTACCCGGGAAAAACTGTTTTTT
CASSTGGPTREKLFF
>TRBD2|TRBJ2-1|-|TRBV5-1
TGCGCCAGCAGCTTGAGGGGGCCCCTAGCGGGAGGGCCCCCACCTAGCAATGAGCAGTTCTTC
CASSLRGPLAGGPPPSNEQFF
>TRBD1|TRBJ2-5|-|TRBV11-2
TGTGCCAGCAGCTCCCGACAGGGGGGTCAAGAGACCCAGTACTTC
CASSSRQGGQETQYF
>-|TRBJ1-2|once|TRBV5-1
TGCGCCAGCAGCTTGGGGGGCCAGGGATACTATGGCTACACCTTC
CASSLGGQGYYGYTF
>-|TRBJ2-3|-|TRBV7-6
TGTGCCAGCAGCTTACGTGGAGAGGACACAGATACGCAGTATTTT
CASSLRGEDTDTQYF
>TRBD1|TRBJ2-1|-|TRBV24-1
TGTGCCACCAGTGACCCTCTAACAGGGGGCTCCTACAATGAGCAGTTCTTC
CATSDPLTGGSYNEQFF
>-|TRBJ2-3|-|TRBV5-5
TGTGCCAGCAGCTTCGGAGGGGATACGCAGTATTTT
CASSFGGDTQYF
>TRBD1|TRBJ1-2|few|TRBV7-8
TGTGCCAGCAGCTTAGCAGGGGGCCCCTATGGCTACACCTTC
CASSLAGGPYGYTF
>-|TRBJ2-3|-|TRBV19
TGTGCCAGTAGTATAGGGGGTCAGGGAGGTACAGATACGCAGTATTTT
CASSIGGQGGTDTQYF
>TRBD2|TRBJ2-1|-|TRBV28
TGTGCCAGCAGTTTACTAAGACTAGCCCTCAATGAGCAGTTCTTC
CASSLLRLALNEQFF
>TRBD1|TRBJ2-2|few|TRBV7-9
TGTGCCAGCCCACAGGGGCCGAACACCGGGGAGCTGTTTTTT
CASPQGPNTGELFF
>TRBD2|TRBJ2-7|-|TRBV5-1
TGCGCCAGCAGCCCCCGGACTAGCGGGAGCTACGAGCAGTACTTC
CASSPRTSGSYEQYF
>-|TRBJ1-5|-|TRBV24-1
TGTGCCACCAGTGATTTCCGGGACGGGCCCAATCAGCCCCAGCATTTT
CATSDFRDGPNQPQHF
>TRBD2|TRBJ2-5|-|TRBV30
TGTGCCTGGAGTGTCGGGAGGGGGAATTGGGAGACCCAGTACTTC
CAWSVGRGNWETQYF
>-|TRBJ1-2|-|TRBV30
TGTGCCTGGAGTGTATCCGGACTCGCTAACTATGGCTACACCTTC
CAWSVSGLANYGYTF
>-|TRBJ1-1|once|TRBV7-9
TGTGCCAGCAGCTTACAAGCCCCTGAAGCTTTCTTT
CASSLQAPEAFF
>-|TRBJ2-2|-|TRBV7-3
TGTGCCAGCAGCTTATGGAGGACCGGGGAGCTGTTTTTT
CASSLWRTGELFF
>TRBD1|TRBJ1-1|-|TRBV16
TGTGCCAGCAGCCAACCTTACAGGGGGAGGACTGAAGCTTTCTTT
CASSQPYRGRTEAFF
>TRBD1|TRBJ2-5|-|TRBV3-1/TRBV3-2
TGTGCCAGCAGCCGAGGGGGCGGGGAGACCCAGTACTTC
CASSRGGGETQYF
>-|TRBJ2-3|-|TRBV10-2
TGCGCCAGCAGTGACCCTTCCCGCACAGATACGCAGTATTTT
CASSDPSRTDTQYF
>TRBD1|TRBJ1-2|few|TRBV28
TGTGCCAGCAGTCCGGGACAGGGGGCAAGTGGCTACACCTTC
CASSPGQGASGYTF
>TRBD2|TRBJ2-5|-|TRBV14
TGTGCCAGCAGCCAACCTCGTAGGGCTAGCGGAACACAAGTTCAAGAGACCCAGTACTTC
CASSQPRRASGTQVQETQYF
>-|TRBJ1-2|-|TRBV9
TGTGCCAGCAGCGTAGTGGCGGGAGCTAACTATGGCTACACCTTC
CASSVVAGANYGYTF
>-|TRBJ1-5|-|TRBV12-3/TRBV12-4
TGTGCCAGCACTATAACAAGTAATCAGCCCCAGCATTTT
CASTITSNQPQHF
>TRBD2|TRBJ2-3|-|TRBV6-4
TGTGCCAGCAGTGACTCACTAGCGGGAGGGCCAGATACGCAGTATTTT
CASSDSLAGGPDTQYF
>TRBD1|TRBJ1-1|-|TRBV28
TGTGCCAGCAGTTCGGACAGGGGGCGCATTATGGCTGAAGCTTTCTTT
CASSSDRGRIMAEAFF
>-|TRBJ1-5|-|TRBV28
TGTGCCAGCAGTTTGCGGAGGGGCGGGGGCAATCAGCCCCAGCATTTT
CASSLRRGGGNQPQHF
>-|TRBJ1-6|-|TRBV5-1
TGCGCCAGCAGGCGGGACACCCTCTCCTATAATTCACCCCTCCACTTT
CASRRDTLSYNSPLHF
>-|TRBJ2-3|-|TRBV19
TGTGCCAGTAGTATAGAGGCAGGAACAGATACGCAGTATTTT
CASSIEAGTDTQYF
>-|TRBJ2-3|-|TRBV6-2/TRBV6-3
TGTGCCAGCAGTCCGCCAGGGGTTACAGATACGCAGTATTTT
CASSPPGVTDTQYF
>-|TRBJ1-5|-|TRBV2
TGTGCCAGCAGTAAAGGAGGGAGCAATCAGCCCCAGCATTTT
CASSKGGSNQPQHF
>-|TRBJ2-5|-|TRBV7-2
TGTGCCAGCAGCTCCAGGACTACTTTAGAGGAGACCCAGTACTTC
CASSSRTTLEETQYF
>-|TRBJ1-1|-|TRBV9
TGTGCCAGCAGCAAGGGAGACTCCGTGAACACTGAAGCTTTCTTT
CASSKGDSVNTEAFF
>TRBD1|TRBJ2-2|-|TRBV6-5
TGTGCCAGCAGCGCAGGGACAGGGTTAGGGGAGCTGTTTTTT
CASSAGTGLGELFF
>-|TRBJ1-4|-|TRBV18
TGTGCCAGCTCACCAATTGGGCTAGGGGGACTATATAATGAAAAACTGTTTTTT
CASSPIGLGGLYNEKLFF
>TRBD1|TRBJ1-1|-|TRBV19
TGTGCCAGTAGTACCGGACAGGGGCAGGTCACTGAAGCTTTCTTT
CASSTGQGQVTEAFF
>-|TRBJ2-7|-|TRBV9
TGTGCCAGCAGCGTCGAGTCGAGCTCCTACGAGCAGTACTTC
CASSVESSSYEQYF
>-|TRBJ2-2|-|TRBV18
TGTGCCAGCTCACCCGGACGGTCGAACACCGGGGAGCTGTTTTTT
CASSPGRSNTGELFF
>TRBD1|TRBJ1-5|-|TRBV27
TGTGCCAGCAGTTTTACGCGGGGACAGGGGGCGAGTCAGCCCCAGCATTTT
CASSFTRGQGASQPQHF